Detailed here is one T cell receptor (beta chain). The data originate from a study of T cell changes during pregnancy in multiple sclerosis. After removal of 3 bases from V and 11 bases from J, the junction contained 11 bases not matched to a gene. Germline loops: CDR1 MGHRA, CDR2 YSYEKL. The CDR3 is made up of 14 amino acids. The assay was immunoSEQ multiplex PCR, and TCRdb's table has in-frame clones only and misses some. The sample carries fewer than 90,000 clones, about 90% recorded once. The sample here was peripheral blood, taken in the second trimester of pregnancy. This TCR was recovered from a female donor with multiple sclerosis, enrolled in a pregnancy study. This chain uses TRBV4-1 with TRBJ1-1, with 8 bases identical to TRBD1. The chain's CDR3 is CASSHLQGAGEAFF. DNA for the CDR3: TGCGCCAGCAGCCATCTTCAGGGGGCTGGAGAGGCTTTCTTT.